These 5 T cell receptor beta chains share one sample of origin, sequenced in a study of blood T cells in healthy people across ages. A second PCR, run for roughly 7 to 11 cycles, used a sample-barcoded 5' primer plus a J-beta primer mix. TCRdb redid the calling of the 5' RACE reads with MiXCR, one entry per CDR3 protein. The data hold fewer than 2,000,000 distinct CDR3 sequences, with about two fifths observed a single time. Sequencing input: blood. The receptor source for this set is a human donor in good health.

This chain connects TRBV6-2 or TRBV6-3 to TRBJ1-2, with no clear D. The germline CDR1 and CDR2 sequences are MNHEY and SVGEGT. V lost 0 bases and J 8 bases, leaving 22 bases between the germline ends. The CDR3 runs to 17 residues. The CDR3 bases are TGTGCCAGCAGTTACTCGAAGGACCCTGTATCCCTTTACGGCTACACCTTC. It encodes CASSYSKDPVSLYGYTF.

The table lists this clonotype with a few counts. This chain links TRBV5-1 with TRBJ2-7, with unresolved D. Trimming shortened V by 5 bases and J by 6 bases, and 12 bases separated the two germline ends. CDR1 SGHRS and CDR2 YFSETQ come from the germline V gene. This CDR3 spans 12 amino acids. The CDR3 reads CASRGSFVEQYF. DNA for the CDR3: TGCGCCAGCAGGGGCAGTTTCGTCGAGCAGTACTTC.

This clonotype was counted only a few times. The rearrangement links TRBV20-1 to TRBJ2-5; the D is unclear. V was cut by 3 bases and J by 5 bases, with 16 bases left in between. Germline V gene data show CDR1 as DFQATT and CDR2 as SNEGSKA (reference sequence). The CDR3 is made up of 14 amino acids. CDR3 region: CSARVLEAGETQYF. CDR3 coding DNA: TGCAGTGCTAGGGTTCTCGAGGCTGGGGAGACCCAGTACTTC.

This clonotype has only a few counts. The rearrangement links TRBV20-1 to TRBJ2-3; D gene unclear. From germline, CDR1 is DFQATT and CDR2 SNEGSKA (reference sequence). The CDR3 runs to 13 residues. Trimming removed 3 bases at V and 7 bases at J, with 14 bases between. The CDR3 nucleotides are TGCAGTGCTAGTTCCGCGGACCAAAATACGCAGTATTTT. It is translated as CSASSADQNTQYF.

This clonotype was seen more than once but under ten times. The chain combines TRBV6-5 with TRBJ1-2; D uncertain. There are 12 residues in the CDR3. Germline CDR1 and CDR2: MNHEY and SVGAGI. Trimming left V 6 bases short and J 9 bases short, with 14 bases between. Written as DNA, the CDR3 is TGTGCCAGCAGCCTCGGTCCGGGTAGCTACACCTTC. Protein: CASSLGPGSYTF.